The 30 T cell receptor beta chains below were found in one sample sequenced in a study of T-cell memory formation after mild COVID-19. TCRdb ran MiXCR on the 5' RACE reads and lists one entry per CDR3 protein. The sample comprises about 470,000 distinct CDR3 sequences, 15% to 20% of which are singletons, and approximately 13% rests with the top ten. Sequenced: PBMCs or a T cell subset sorted from them (not recorded which). The receptors were sampled from an adult woman who had mild COVID-19 (a few samples of this study predate the infection). Cell type and time point are not known.

The chain joins TRBV12-3 or TRBV12-4 to TRBJ2-1; 11 bases are a match to TRBD2. The V gene end was trimmed by 2 bases and the J gene end by 6 bases; junction bases not matched to a gene: 9. This CDR3 spans 17 amino acids. The CDR3 spells CASSLRVAGGPGNEQFF. CDR3 sequence (DNA): TGTGCCAGCAGTTTAAGGGTAGCGGGAGGGCCGGGCAATGAGCAGTTCTTC.

This clonotype turned up a few times. This chain uses TRBV3-1 with TRBJ1-1; 12 bases match TRBD1. CDR1 LGHDT and CDR2 YNNKEL come from the germline V gene (reference sequence). The CDR3 spans 15 residues. Trimming took 4 bases from V and 4 from J; bases not matched to a gene: 4. In DNA, the CDR3 is TGTGCCAGCAGCCTTGGGACAGGGGGCATCACTGAAGCTTTCTTT. This gives the protein CASSLGTGGITEAFF.

This clonotype was observed a few times. This chain links TRBV6-5 with TRBJ2-3; maybe TRBD1 (6 bases). Trimming removed 6 bases from V and 0 bases from J, with 13 bases in between. The germline V gene has CDR1 MNHEY and CDR2 SVGAGI. The CDR3 covers 15 residues. The CDR3 region is CASSIRGGSTDTQYF. In DNA, the CDR3 is TGTGCCAGCAGCATCAGGGGCGGCAGCACAGATACGCAGTATTTT.

The chain recombines TRBV7-9 with TRBJ1-2; the D is unclear. The germline V and J ends were trimmed by 3 bases and 6 bases, with 11 bases remaining between them. The length of the CDR3 is 13 residues. Germline V gives CDR1 SEHNR, CDR2 FQNEAQ (reference sequence). The CDR3 sequence: CASSFREFDGYTF. The CDR3 DNA is TGTGCCAGCAGCTTTAGGGAATTTGATGGCTACACCTTC.

The V and J genes are TRBV25-1 and TRBJ1-2; D unclear. Trimming shortened V by 1 base and J by 8 bases, and 11 bases separated the two germline ends. Germline-derived CDR1 and CDR2 are MGHDK and SYGVNS. This CDR3 contains 13 residues. In DNA, the CDR3 is TGTGCCAGCAGTGAATCCGGGCCGGGGGGCTACACCTTC. Amino acids: CASSESGPGGYTF.

The rearrangement uses TRBV24-1 and TRBJ1-5; 7 bases agree with TRBD1. J was trimmed by 2 bases and V by 4 bases; bases with no gene match: 4. The CDR3 totals 15 residues. Germline V gene sequence: CDR1 KGHDR, CDR2 SFDVKD. The CDR3 loop reads CATSDPGQGNQPQHF. As DNA, the CDR3 is TGTGCCACCAGTGACCCCGGACAGGGCAATCAGCCCCAGCATTTT.

In its sample, this clonotype was seen a few times. The rearrangement links TRBV2 to TRBJ2-7; TRBD2 agrees at 8 bases. After removal of 2 bases from V and 6 bases from J, the junction contained 6 bases not matched to a gene. The CDR3 runs to 14 residues. CDR1 is SNHLY and CDR2 is FYNNEI in the germline V gene. The CDR3 spells CASSEYGRASEQYF. The CDR3 coding sequence is TGTGCCAGCAGTGAATACGGGAGGGCCTCCGAGCAGTACTTC. The full variable domain, its missing parts supplied by reference TRBV2 and TRBJ2-7, is EPEVTQTPSHQVTQMGQEVILRCVPISNHLYFYWYRQILGQKVEFLVSFYNNEISEKSEIFDDQFSVERPDGSNFTLKIRSTKLEDSAMYFCASSEYGRASEQYFGPGTRLTVT.

This clonotype was counted only a few times. This rearrangement joins TRBV5-6 to TRBJ2-7; 10 positions match TRBD2. The CDR3 length is 16 residues. Germline V gene lookup returns CDR1 SGHDT and CDR2 YYEEEE. J lost 2 bases, V lost 3 bases, and 8 bases had no gene match. The DNA of the CDR3 is TGTGCCAGCAGCTCCTTCAGCGGGGGGGTAACCTACGAGCAGTACTTC. Protein: CASSSFSGGVTYEQYF.

This clonotype was seen only a few times. The rearrangement uses TRBV12-3 or TRBV12-4 and TRBJ2-1, with D perhaps being TRBD1 or TRBD2 (5 bases each). This CDR3 spans 14 amino acids. The ends were cut back, 5 bases at V and 5 bases at J, with 13 bases in the middle. The CDR3 DNA follows: TGTGCCAGCAGTCTCGGGGCCCAAAACAATGAGCAGTTCTTC. Residues: CASSLGAQNNEQFF.

V gene TRBV5-1 combines with J gene TRBJ1-1; 8 bases map to TRBD1. Germline CDR1 is SGHRS and CDR2 is YFSETQ. V dropped 3 bases and J dropped 5; count of bases not matched to a gene: 6. The length of the CDR3 is 14 residues. For the CDR3, the DNA is TGCGCCAGCAGCTACGGACAGGGTCTAACTGAAGCTTTCTTT. Protein product: CASSYGQGLTEAFF.

The chain uses TRBV25-1 and TRBJ2-1; 10 nucleotides agree with TRBD2. J lost 9 bases, V lost 8 bases, and 16 bases had no gene match. Germline lookup yields CDR1 MGHDK and CDR2 SYGVNS. CDR3 length equals 16 residues. CDR3 in amino acids: CASLLTGVAGGSEQFF. CDR3 DNA: TGTGCCAGCTTACTAACCGGGGTAGCGGGAGGAAGTGAGCAGTTCTTC.

The rearrangement links TRBV24-1 to TRBJ1-5; D call uncertain. Germline CDR1 reads KGHDR; CDR2 reads SFDVKD. CDR3 length: 12 amino acids. Trimming took off 1 base at V and 7 bases at J, with 4 bases between the two ends. The DNA for the CDR3 is TGTGCCACCAGTGATTTCAACCAGCCCCAGCATTTT. It encodes CATSDFNQPQHF.

The table lists this clonotype with a few counts. The rearrangement joins TRBV4-2 to TRBJ1-2; D not resolved. The CDR3 length is 15 residues. With 3 bases removed from V and 2 bases from J, the gap between germline ends came to 13 bases. The germline V gene encodes CDR1 LGHNA and CDR2 YNFKEQ. The CDR3 reads CASSQGYSKNYGYTF. CDR3 coding DNA: TGTGCCAGCAGCCAGGGTTATAGCAAAAACTATGGCTACACCTTC.

The table lists this clonotype with a few counts. J is TRBJ1-1 and V is TRBV6-5; no firm D call. CDR1 is MNHEY, CDR2 SVGAGI, per germline. V was shortened by 5 bases and J by 3 bases, with 10 bases between the two germline ends. This CDR3 is built from 13 residues. CDR3 sequence: CASSNRRDTEAFF. The CDR3 DNA sequence: TGTGCCAGCAGTAACCGGAGGGACACTGAAGCTTTCTTT.

This clonotype was seen a few times. This sequence joins TRBV6-1 and TRBJ2-7; perhaps TRBD2 as D (6 bases). V gave up 8 bases and J gave up 0 bases, with 11 bases separating them. Germline V lookup: CDR1 MNHNS, CDR2 SASEGT. The CDR3 runs 13 residues. The CDR3 loop reads CASGGKGSYEQYF. The CDR3 bases are TGTGCCAGCGGGGGGAAAGGCTCCTACGAGCAGTACTTC.

This clonotype occurred a few times. The chain is built from TRBV5-1 and TRBJ2-3; a weak D match, TRBD1 (5 bases). This CDR3 region has 15 residues. The V gene's germline CDR1 is SGHRS and CDR2 YFSETQ. Trimming removed 4 bases at V and 3 bases at J, with 15 bases between. The CDR3, as DNA: TGCGCCAGCAGCCGGGTAGGGCAGGGTACAGATACGCAGTATTTT. Translating it yields CASSRVGQGTDTQYF.

The V and J genes are TRBV29-1 and TRBJ2-2, with TRBD2 matching over 8 bases. The CDR3 contains 14 residues. With 7 bases clipped from V and 3 bases from J, the junction kept 7 bases outside the gene matches. Germline CDR1 is SQVTM and CDR2 is ANQGSEA. The CDR3 DNA sequence: TGCAGCGCCCGGGGGGGGCAAGACACCGGGGAGCTGTTTTTT. This gives the protein CSARGGQDTGELFF.

This clonotype was seen more than once but under ten times. The chain is built from TRBV10-3 and TRBJ2-3; 8 bases map to TRBD1. This CDR3 is 13 amino acids long. V gave up 10 bases and J gave up 3 bases; unmatched junction bases: 6. The germline V gene has CDR1 ENHRY and CDR2 SYGVKD. For the CDR3, the DNA is TGTGCCACCAGGGGGCCTGGGACAGATACGCAGTATTTT. Residues: CATRGPGTDTQYF.

The chain couples TRBV20-1 to TRBJ1-5; no clear D. V was trimmed by 3 bases and J by 4 bases, leaving 22 bases between them. In germline, CDR1 is DFQATT, CDR2 SNEGSKA (reference sequence). The CDR3 loop spans 17 amino acids. The CDR3 here is CSARGPASGRANQPQHF. Written as DNA, the CDR3 is TGCAGTGCTAGGGGCCCCGCCTCGGGCAGAGCTAATCAGCCCCAGCATTTT.

This chain connects TRBV25-1 to TRBJ2-1; D remains ambiguous. Germline-derived CDR1 and CDR2 are MGHDK and SYGVNS. V was trimmed by 4 bases and J by 9 bases, leaving 13 bases between them. This CDR3 spans 13 amino acids. The CDR3: CASSGMYATEQFF. The CDR3 DNA follows: TGTGCCAGCAGTGGGATGTACGCGACTGAGCAGTTCTTC.

The chain combines TRBV9 with TRBJ1-1; the D is unclear. Germline V CDR1 and CDR2: SGDLS, YYNGEE. Deletions cut 0 bases from V and 1 base from J, with 10 bases between. This CDR3 region has 15 residues. This CDR3 reads CASSVGIGGNTEAFF. The CDR3 bases are TGTGCCAGCAGCGTAGGTATCGGAGGGAACACTGAAGCTTTCTTT.

This clonotype was seen at least ten times. J is TRBJ2-3 and V is TRBV4-1, with D unresolved. Germline values: CDR1 MGHRA, CDR2 YSYEKL. This CDR3 comprises 14 residues. V dropped 5 bases and J dropped 4 bases, with 13 bases sitting between them. The CDR3: CASSKNRVSDTQYF. CDR3 DNA: TGCGCCAGCAGCAAAAACCGGGTCTCAGATACGCAGTATTTT.

The rearrangement joins TRBV12-3 or TRBV12-4 to TRBJ2-7, with D possibly TRBD1 on 7 matching bases. The CDR3 totals 13 residues. V was trimmed by 8 bases and J by 2 bases, leaving 13 bases between them. CDR3 bases: TGTGCCAGCGGGGGGACAGTCACCTACGAGCAGTACTTC. Protein sequence: CASGGTVTYEQYF.

V gene TRBV18 combines with J gene TRBJ1-1; D gene ambiguous. Per the germline V gene, CDR1 is KGHSH and CDR2 is LQKENI. This CDR3 spans 14 amino acids. With 2 bases removed from V and 0 bases from J, the gap between germline ends came to 7 bases. The CDR3 protein is CASSPGSLNTEAFF. The CDR3 DNA reads as TGTGCCAGCTCACCAGGCAGCCTGAACACTGAAGCTTTCTTT.

This clonotype was picked up a small number of times. The rearrangement uses TRBV5-1 and TRBJ2-1; 8 bases are shared with TRBD2. Losses at the gene ends were 0 bases for V and 4 bases for J; bases not matched to a gene: 6. Germline CDR1 and CDR2: SGHRS and YFSETQ. This CDR3 region has 16 residues. CDR3 in amino acids: CASSLVGGGRYNEQFF. The CDR3 DNA sequence: TGCGCCAGCAGCTTGGTTGGCGGGGGGAGATACAATGAGCAGTTCTTC.

The rearrangement joins TRBV6-1 to TRBJ2-5; 9 bases agree with TRBD2. J was trimmed by 1 base and V by 6 bases; bases with no gene match: 6. CDR1 and CDR2 (germline): MNHNS, SASEGT. There are 15 residues in the CDR3. The CDR3 loop reads CASRISSGIQETQYF. The CDR3 coding sequence is TGTGCCAGCAGGATTTCTAGCGGGATCCAAGAGACCCAGTACTTC.

This clonotype was seen only a few times. This chain connects TRBV12-3 or TRBV12-4 to TRBJ2-1; D assignment may be TRBD1 or TRBD2 (5 bases each). Trimming removed 9 bases at V and 7 bases at J, with 19 bases between. The CDR3 is 14 residues long. As DNA, the CDR3 is TGTGCCAGGTCGTCAATAGGGGAGAAGAATGAGCAGTTCTTC. Protein: CARSSIGEKNEQFF.

This chain links TRBV7-2 with TRBJ2-7, with 9 bases identical to TRBD2. Losses at the gene ends were 4 bases for V and 7 bases for J; bases not matched to a gene: 14. The CDR3 has 16 residues. Germline V gives CDR1 SGHTA, CDR2 FQGNSA. CDR3 bases: TGTGCCAGCAGCTCTTCCCCGTTAGCGGGAGTGCGGGAGCAGTACTTC. Protein: CASSSSPLAGVREQYF.

This clonotype was recorded a few times. The chain links TRBV7-3 to TRBJ2-1; D tentatively reads TRBD1 or TRBD2 (5 bases each). V was trimmed by 5 bases and J by 5 bases, leaving 16 bases between them. CDR1 is SGHTA and CDR2 is FQGTGA in the germline V gene. CDR3 size: 15 residues. Here the CDR3 DNA reads TGTGCCAGCAGCGACACGGGGCTCTTCAACAATGAGCAGTTCTTC. The encoded protein is CASSDTGLFNNEQFF.

For this clonotype: One junction end does not reproduce the germline sequence, and a read error may be involved. V gene TRBV24-1 combines with J gene TRBJ1-4; D is uncertain. CDR1 and CDR2 (germline): KGHDR, SFDVKD. The CDR3 has 15 amino acids. CDR3 nucleotide sequence: TGTGCCACCAGTGCTTTGGATGCAACTAATGAAAAACTGTTTTTT. Protein product: CATSALDATNEKLFF.